The sequence of this T cell receptor beta chain was determined in a study of cytomegalovirus exposure and HLA in healthy donors. Study results and caveats: When the data were analyzed later, several of the most significant clusters appeared to be linked to common viral pathogens. The study listed under 200 cytomegalovirus-associated TCR beta chains.

The PCR employed 60 Vbeta primers together with 13 Jbeta primers. Produced via immunoSEQ multiplex PCR; TCRdb's table is partial and in-frame only. Here the sample spans 150,000 or so clones, about four fifths being singletons. The ends lost 0 bases at V and 5 bases at J; junction bases unmatched: 7. Germline assignment: CDR1 SGHDN and CDR2 FVKESK. This CDR3 has 17 amino acids. Details on this clone: Its antigen is unidentified.

The donors were healthy bone marrow donors. This receptor was taken from a man in his thirties or forties in good health and CMV-seropositive. The sample taken for sequencing was PBMCs. The chain links TRBV14 to TRBJ2-5; 12 nucleotides agree with TRBD2. CDR3 nucleotide sequence: TGTGCCAGCAGCCAAGAATCGCGACTAGCGGGAGTGGAGACCCAGTACTTC. Encoded protein: CASSQESRLAGVETQYF.